This TCR beta chain was recorded in a study of shared clonotypes between healthy human individuals. Study-level information: Per-donor plates numbered three CD4 naive, three CD4 memory, two CD8 naive and one CD8 memory. Points from the study as a whole: Estimated richness was generally greater in naive than memory subsets.

This clone was counted only a few times. Its specificity is unknown. Those who donated were healthy HIV-negative adults, with no recent acute infections or vaccinations reported. Losses at the gene ends were 6 bases for V and 4 bases for J; bases not matched to a gene: 6. The germline V gene has CDR1 MNHEY and CDR2 SVGAGI. This CDR3 comprises 14 residues. Profiling relied on immunoSEQ multiplex PCR, and the TCRdb table lists in-frame clones only, not all of them. Among around 980,000 clones listed, 75% to 80% were seen once. The sequenced sample was memory CD4+ T cells from PBMCs. The subset denotes: CD45RA-negative fraction. This receptor was taken from a man aged 18 to 30 in good health. Some clones in this sample may be carry-over from other donors' samples. V usage is TRBV6-5 and J usage is TRBJ2-1, with 7 bases fitting TRBD1. CDR3 in DNA: TGTGCCAGCAGGACGGGACAGTCTTACAATGAGCAGTTCTTC. Its translation: CASRTGQSYNEQFF.